This T cell receptor (beta chain) was captured by sequencing in a study of cytomegalovirus exposure and HLA in healthy donors. Assay used: immunoSEQ multiplex PCR; TCRdb lists only in-frame clones, some missing. The top ten clones hold approximately 3.3% of a sample with under 95,000 clones, roughly 94% of them seen once. The CDR3 spans 16 residues. CDR1 SGHNT and CDR2 YENEEA come from the germline V gene. V lost 6 bases to trimming and J lost 4 bases; unmatched junction nucleotides: 6. The receptor's source is a woman aged 18-29 years in good health and CMV-seropositive. The sample taken for sequencing was PBMCs. This rearrangement joins TRBV11-3 to TRBJ2-3, with 14 bases that match TRBD2. CDR3 sequence: CASSPGTSGRSDTQYF. The CDR3 bases are TGTGCCAGCAGTCCTGGGACTAGCGGGAGATCAGATACGCAGTATTTT.